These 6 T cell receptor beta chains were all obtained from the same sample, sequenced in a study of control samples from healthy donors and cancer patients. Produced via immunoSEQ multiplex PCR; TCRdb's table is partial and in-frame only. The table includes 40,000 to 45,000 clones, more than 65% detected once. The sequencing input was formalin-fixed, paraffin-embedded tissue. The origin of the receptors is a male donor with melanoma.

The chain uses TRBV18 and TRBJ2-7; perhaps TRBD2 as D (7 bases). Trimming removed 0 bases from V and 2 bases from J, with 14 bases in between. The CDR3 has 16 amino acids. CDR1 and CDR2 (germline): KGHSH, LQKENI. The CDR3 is CASSPPGGGGTYEQYF. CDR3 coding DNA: TGTGCCAGCTCACCACCCGGAGGGGGAGGGACCTACGAGCAGTACTTC.

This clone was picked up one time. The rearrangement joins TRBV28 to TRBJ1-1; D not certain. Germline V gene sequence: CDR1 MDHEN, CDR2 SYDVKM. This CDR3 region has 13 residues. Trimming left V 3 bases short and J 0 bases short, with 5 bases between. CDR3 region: CASSFRMNTEAFF. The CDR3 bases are TGTGCCAGCAGTTTTAGGATGAACACTGAAGCTTTCTTT.

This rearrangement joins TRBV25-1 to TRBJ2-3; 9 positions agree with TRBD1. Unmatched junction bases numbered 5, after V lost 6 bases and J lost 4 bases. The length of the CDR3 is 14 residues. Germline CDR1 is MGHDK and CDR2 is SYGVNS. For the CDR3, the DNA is TGTGCCAGCAGCAAACAGGGGGCGGCAGATACGCAGTATTTT. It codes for CASSKQGAADTQYF.

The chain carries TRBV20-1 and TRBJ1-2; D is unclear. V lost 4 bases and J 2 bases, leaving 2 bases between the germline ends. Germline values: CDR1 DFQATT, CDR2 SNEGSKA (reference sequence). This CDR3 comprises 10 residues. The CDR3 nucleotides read TGCAGTGCTAAAAACTATGGCTACACCTTC. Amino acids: CSAKNYGYTF.

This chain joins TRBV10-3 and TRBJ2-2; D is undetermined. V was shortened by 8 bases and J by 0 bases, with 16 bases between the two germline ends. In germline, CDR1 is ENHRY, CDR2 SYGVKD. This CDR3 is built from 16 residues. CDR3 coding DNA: TGTGCCATCTCCCGAGAGGAAGAGACGAACACCGGGGAGCTGTTTTTT. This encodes CAISREEETNTGELFF.

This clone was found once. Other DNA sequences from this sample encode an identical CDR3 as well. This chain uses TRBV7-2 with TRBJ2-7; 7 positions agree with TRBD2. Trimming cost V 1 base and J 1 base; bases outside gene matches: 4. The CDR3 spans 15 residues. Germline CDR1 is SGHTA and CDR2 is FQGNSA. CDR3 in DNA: TGTGCCAGCAGCTTAGGGGGGGGAAGTTCCTACGAGCAGTACTTC. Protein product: CASSLGGGSSYEQYF.